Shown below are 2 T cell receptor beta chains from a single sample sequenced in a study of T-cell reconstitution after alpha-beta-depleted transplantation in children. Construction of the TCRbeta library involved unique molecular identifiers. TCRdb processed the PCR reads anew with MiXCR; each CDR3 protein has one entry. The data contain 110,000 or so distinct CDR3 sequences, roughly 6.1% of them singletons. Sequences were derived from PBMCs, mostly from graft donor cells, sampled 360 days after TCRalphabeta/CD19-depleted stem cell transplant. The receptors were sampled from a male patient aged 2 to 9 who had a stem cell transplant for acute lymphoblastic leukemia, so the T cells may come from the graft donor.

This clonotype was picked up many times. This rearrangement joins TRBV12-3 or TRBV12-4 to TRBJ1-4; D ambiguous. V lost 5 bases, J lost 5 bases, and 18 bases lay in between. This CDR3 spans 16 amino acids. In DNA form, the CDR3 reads TGTGCCAGCAGTCCCCTACCCGGGCGTTCAAATGAAAAACTGTTTTTT. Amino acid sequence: CASSPLPGRSNEKLFF.

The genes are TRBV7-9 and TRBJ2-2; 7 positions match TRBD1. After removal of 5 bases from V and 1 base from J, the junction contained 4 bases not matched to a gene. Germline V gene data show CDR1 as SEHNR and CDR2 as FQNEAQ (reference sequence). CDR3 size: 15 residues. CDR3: CASSDRTGNTGELFF. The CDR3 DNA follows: TGTGCCAGCAGCGATCGGACAGGGAACACCGGGGAGCTGTTTTTT.